Each of the 25 T cell receptor beta chains below was sequenced from the same sample in a study of blood T cell repertoires in COVID-19. Sequencing used immunoSEQ multiplex PCR; TCRdb keeps in-frame clones, though not all of them. The data hold about 160,000 clones, with around three quarters observed a single time. Sequencing used peripheral blood. The receptors derive from a man in his 60s with acute or convalescent COVID-19.

V and J are TRBV4-1 and TRBJ1-4; D gene unclear. The ends were cut back, 0 bases at V and 4 bases at J, with 9 bases in the middle. The CDR3 spans 15 residues. Germline V CDR1 and CDR2: MGHRA, YSYEKL. DNA for the CDR3: TGCGCCAGCAGCCAAGATTGGAGCGGTAATGAAAAACTGTTTTTT. Protein product: CASSQDWSGNEKLFF.

This chain connects TRBV18 to TRBJ1-1, with a possible D match to TRBD1 (5 bases). V was pared by 2 bases and J by 10 bases, with 11 bases between. Germline V gene data show CDR1 as KGHSH and CDR2 as LQKENI. The CDR3 is made up of 12 amino acids. The CDR3 reads CASSPERDGAFF. CDR3 DNA sequence: TGTGCCAGCTCACCAGAGCGGGACGGAGCTTTCTTT.

CDR3 residues: CASSATSTDTQYF. The CDR3 DNA sequence: TGTGCCAGTAGTGCCACTAGCACAGATACGCAGTATTTT. J is TRBJ2-3 and V is TRBV19; D is uncertain. CDR3 length equals 13 residues. Germline V gene lookup returns CDR1 LNHDA and CDR2 SQIVND (reference sequence). V dropped 5 bases and J dropped 0 bases, with 6 bases sitting between them.

The V gene is TRBV6-6, the J gene TRBJ1-2; a weak D match, TRBD1 (5 bases). CDR3 length equals 13 residues. Trimming shortened V by 7 bases and J by 2 bases, and 11 bases separated the two germline ends. Germline V gene sequence: CDR1 MNHNY, CDR2 SVGAGI (reference sequence). Written as DNA, the CDR3 is TGTGCCAGCATACCAGACAGAAACTATGGCTACACCTTC. Its protein is CASIPDRNYGYTF.

The chain links TRBV25-1 to TRBJ1-5, with 7 positions matching TRBD1. V dropped 3 bases and J dropped 5; count of bases not matched to a gene: 7. CDR1 and CDR2 from the germline V gene are MGHDK and SYGVNS. This CDR3 is built from 15 residues. This CDR3 reads CASSEPGGLDQPQHF. The CDR3 region has the DNA TGTGCCAGCAGTGAGCCAGGGGGATTGGATCAGCCCCAGCATTTT.

CDR3 bases: TGTGCCAGCAGCCTATGGGACAGGGGGCAGGACGGGGAGCTGTTTTTT. This encodes CASSLWDRGQDGELFF. J is TRBJ2-2 and V is TRBV7-3; 12 nucleotides line up with TRBD1. V shed 5 bases, J shed 7 bases, and the junction held 8 bases outside the gene matches. This CDR3 comprises 16 residues. Germline values: CDR1 SGHTA, CDR2 FQGTGA.

The table lists this clone with a few counts. The rearrangement links TRBV7-2 to TRBJ2-3; D possibly corresponds to TRBD2 (5 bases). The length of the CDR3 is 15 residues. The V end lost 4 bases, the J end lost 1 base, and 12 bases lay between the germline ends. Germline-derived CDR1 and CDR2 are SGHTA and FQGNSA. The CDR3 is CASSSTGGRTDTQYF. The CDR3 nucleotides read TGTGCCAGCAGCTCCACTGGCGGGCGCACAGATACGCAGTATTTT.

The chain carries TRBV3-1 (or the pseudogene TRBV3-2) and TRBJ2-7; perhaps TRBD2 as D (6 bases). The V gene's germline CDR1 is LGHDT and CDR2 YNNKEL (reference sequence). With 0 bases removed from V and 9 bases from J, the gap between germline ends came to 12 bases. The length of the CDR3 is 13 residues. The CDR3 nucleotides read TGTGCCAGCAGCCAAGATCTCGGGGGAGTGCAGTACTTC. Its translation is CASSQDLGGVQYF.

This rearrangement joins TRBV5-6 to TRBJ1-5; 7 bases map to TRBD1. V trimming: 2 bases; J trimming: 7 bases; junction bases outside the gene matches: 9. Germline V CDR1 and CDR2: SGHDT, YYEEEE. This CDR3 is 15 amino acids long. CDR3 amino acids: CASSFGTDPVQPQHF. The CDR3 DNA sequence: TGTGCCAGCAGCTTCGGGACAGATCCAGTCCAGCCCCAGCATTTT.

CDR3: CASRATSGGATDTQYF. In DNA, the CDR3 is TGTGCCAGCAGAGCAACTAGCGGGGGGGCCACAGATACGCAGTATTTT. The chain joins TRBV7-2 to TRBJ2-3; 13 bases map to TRBD2. Germline trimming cut 6 bases from V and 2 bases from J; bases unmatched to any gene: 5. The germline V gene has CDR1 SGHTA and CDR2 FQGNSA. The CDR3 totals 16 residues.

This chain uses TRBV5-1 with TRBJ1-3; no firm D call. This CDR3 has 15 amino acids. The germline CDR1 and CDR2 sequences are SGHRS and YFSETQ. The V and J ends lost 4 bases and 0 bases respectively, with 11 bases between them. The CDR3 reads CASSAGPSSGNTIYF. The DNA of the CDR3 is TGCGCCAGCAGCGCGGGCCCTAGCTCTGGAAACACCATATATTTT. Looking up the rest from reference TRBV5-1 and TRBJ1-3 gives the full variable domain: KAGVTQTPRYLIKTRGQQVTLSCSPISGHRSVSWYQQTPGQGLQFLFEYFSETQRNKGNFPGRFSGRQFSNSRSEMNVSTLELGDSALYLCASSAGPSSGNTIYFGEGSWLTVV.

The genes are TRBV7-2 and TRBJ1-2; D uncertain. V was clipped by 5 bases and J by 2 bases, with 9 bases between them. This CDR3 comprises 13 residues. The germline V gene encodes CDR1 SGHTA and CDR2 FQGNSA. The CDR3 region is CASSPRSNYGYTF. DNA of the CDR3: TGTGCCAGCAGCCCCCGGTCCAACTATGGCTACACCTTC.

This chain uses TRBV4-1 with TRBJ2-1; 9 positions agree with TRBD2. Germline CDR1 reads MGHRA; CDR2 reads YSYEKL. V lost 0 bases and J lost 7; bases outside the gene matches: 13. This CDR3 has 18 residues. The CDR3 nucleotides are TGCGCCAGCAGCCAAGACCCGGTTGGGCGGGGGGGAAGAAATGAGCAGTTCTTC. This codes for CASSQDPVGRGGRNEQFF.

The V call is TRBV19, the J call TRBJ2-3, with 14 bases that match TRBD2. This CDR3 contains 16 residues. The V gene end was trimmed by 2 bases and the J gene end by 4 bases; junction bases not matched to a gene: 2. CDR1 is LNHDA and CDR2 is SQIVND in the germline V gene (reference sequence). CDR3 amino acids: CASSITGLAGADTQYF. The CDR3 DNA reads TGTGCCAGTAGTATAACGGGACTAGCGGGGGCAGATACGCAGTATTTT.

V and J are TRBV24-1 and TRBJ2-5; 7 positions agree with TRBD2. After removal of 1 base from V and 4 bases from J, the junction contained 5 bases not matched to a gene. The germline V gene encodes CDR1 KGHDR and CDR2 SFDVKD. The CDR3 loop spans 15 amino acids. CDR3 sequence: CATSDLTGGGETQYF. CDR3 nucleotide sequence: TGTGCCACCAGTGATTTAACGGGAGGAGGAGAGACCCAGTACTTC.

This chain links TRBV7-8 with TRBJ1-1; D is unresolved. The CDR3 loop spans 15 amino acids. The germline V and J ends were trimmed by 0 bases and 0 bases, with 8 bases remaining between them. Germline CDR1 is SGHVS and CDR2 is FQNEAQ. CDR3 bases: TGTGCCAGCAGCTTAGCGGCCCAAGTGAACACTGAAGCTTTCTTT. Translated: CASSLAAQVNTEAFF.

The rearrangement joins TRBV2 to TRBJ1-2, with D possibly TRBD1 on 6 matching bases. This CDR3 has 12 amino acids. Trimming removed 8 bases from V and 8 bases from J, with 15 bases in between. CDR1 is SNHLY, CDR2 FYNNEI, per germline. CDR3 sequence reads: CASSPGVGGYTF. CDR3 sequence (DNA): TGTGCCAGCTCGCCAGGGGTCGGCGGCTACACCTTC.

The chain recombines TRBV2 with TRBJ2-3; 7 bases are shared with TRBD1. V was clipped by 3 bases and J by 4 bases; unmatched bases: 4. Germline-derived CDR1 and CDR2 are SNHLY and FYNNEI. This CDR3 region has 14 residues. The CDR3 spells CASSDRDSPDTQYF. In DNA form, the CDR3 reads TGTGCCAGCAGTGATCGGGACAGCCCAGATACGCAGTATTTT.

The chain couples TRBV11-2 to TRBJ2-5; D uncertain. The CDR3 sequence is 13 residues long. V dropped 5 bases and J dropped 3 bases, with 10 bases sitting between them. CDR1 is SGHAT, CDR2 FQNNGV, per germline. CDR3 sequence reads: CASSPARKETQYF. The CDR3 coding sequence is TGTGCCAGCAGCCCAGCTAGGAAAGAGACCCAGTACTTC.

V and J are TRBV6-5 and TRBJ1-4; D gene ambiguous. There are 14 residues in the CDR3. Trimming stripped 1 base from V and 8 bases from J, with 11 bases between. The germline V gene encodes CDR1 MNHEY and CDR2 SVGAGI. The CDR3: CASSYFSSSEKLFF. DNA of the CDR3: TGTGCCAGCAGTTACTTCTCGTCGAGCGAAAAACTGTTTTTT.

This rearrangement joins TRBV19 to TRBJ1-3; D is unclear. The length of the CDR3 is 12 residues. The V and J ends lost 3 bases and 4 bases respectively, with 4 bases between them. Germline V CDR1 and CDR2: LNHDA, SQIVND (reference sequence). CDR3 sequence reads: CASSIPGNTIYF. CDR3 DNA sequence: TGTGCCAGTAGTATCCCGGGAAACACCATATATTTT.

The chain carries TRBV19 and TRBJ2-3; 14 positions match TRBD2. Germline trimming cut 5 bases from V and 0 bases from J; bases unmatched to any gene: 4. Per the germline V gene, CDR1 is LNHDA and CDR2 is SQIVND (reference sequence). This CDR3 comprises 17 residues. Here the CDR3 DNA reads TGTGCCAGTAGTGCGAGACTAGCGGGGGGGAGCACAGATACGCAGTATTTT. Translation gives CASSARLAGGSTDTQYF.

The CDR3: CASSLYLQGAGNTIYF. The CDR3 DNA sequence: TGTGCCAGCAGCTTATACCTGCAGGGGGCTGGAAACACCATATATTTT. The V call is TRBV5-5, the J call TRBJ1-3; TRBD1 matches at 7 bases. CDR1 is SGHKS and CDR2 is YYEKEE in the germline V gene (reference sequence). There are 16 residues in the CDR3. The J segment lost 2 bases and the V segment lost 2 bases, leaving 7 bases of the junction unmatched.

This clone has only one observation. This rearrangement joins TRBV29-1 to TRBJ1-4; D gene uncertain. The V gene lost 0 bases and the J gene lost 7 bases, with 15 bases spanning the gap. This CDR3 contains 15 residues. Looked up from germline, CDR1 is SQVTM and CDR2 is ANQGSEA. The CDR3 is CSVEDLGVSGEKLFF. The CDR3 nucleotides are TGCAGCGTTGAAGATCTCGGGGTTTCGGGTGAAAAACTGTTTTTT.

The CDR3 is CSMWTGWRITEAFF. The CDR3 DNA reads as TGCAGCATGTGGACAGGCTGGCGAATCACTGAAGCTTTCTTT. The chain combines TRBV29-1 with TRBJ1-1; TRBD1 aligns across 7 bases. Germline CDR1 SQVTM, CDR2 ANQGSEA. The ends lost 8 bases at V and 4 bases at J; junction bases unmatched: 13. The CDR3 has 14 residues.